This TCR beta chain derives from a study of blood T cell repertoires in COVID-19. V lost 3 bases and J 0 bases, leaving 6 bases between the germline ends. The length of the CDR3 is 13 residues. CDR1 and CDR2 from the germline V gene are SNHLY and FYNNEI. This clone came up a few times. Repertoires were generated with immunoSEQ multiplex PCR, while TCRdb's copy carries only in-frame clones and drops some. The sample holds about 160,000 clones, more than 75% seen once. Sequencing was carried out using peripheral blood. This sequence was found in a man in his forties with acute or convalescent COVID-19. J is TRBJ2-7 and V is TRBV2; no reliable D call. The DNA for the CDR3 is TGTGCCAGCAGTGATCTGAGCTCCTACGAGCAGTACTTC. Its translation: CASSDLSSYEQYF.